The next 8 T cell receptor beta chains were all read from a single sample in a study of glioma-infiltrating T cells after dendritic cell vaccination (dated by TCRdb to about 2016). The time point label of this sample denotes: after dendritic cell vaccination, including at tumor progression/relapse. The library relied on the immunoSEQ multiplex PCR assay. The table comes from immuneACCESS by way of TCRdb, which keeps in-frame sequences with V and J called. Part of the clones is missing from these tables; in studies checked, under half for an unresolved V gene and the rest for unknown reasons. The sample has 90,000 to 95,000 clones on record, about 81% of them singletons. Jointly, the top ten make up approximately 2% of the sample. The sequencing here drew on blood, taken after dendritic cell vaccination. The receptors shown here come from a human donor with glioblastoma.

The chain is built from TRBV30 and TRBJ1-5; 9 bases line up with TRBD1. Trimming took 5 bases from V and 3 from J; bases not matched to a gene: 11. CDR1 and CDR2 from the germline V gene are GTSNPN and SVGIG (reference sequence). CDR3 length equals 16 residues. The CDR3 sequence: CAWGNAYRGLNQPQHF. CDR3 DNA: TGTGCCTGGGGAAACGCTTACAGGGGGCTCAATCAGCCCCAGCATTTT. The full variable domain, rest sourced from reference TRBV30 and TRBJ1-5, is SQTIHQWPATLVQPVGSPLSLECTVEGTSNPNLYWYRQAAGRGLQLLFYSVGIGQISSEVPQNLSASRPQDRQFILSSKKLLLSDSGFYLCAWGNAYRGLNQPQHFGDGTRLSIL.

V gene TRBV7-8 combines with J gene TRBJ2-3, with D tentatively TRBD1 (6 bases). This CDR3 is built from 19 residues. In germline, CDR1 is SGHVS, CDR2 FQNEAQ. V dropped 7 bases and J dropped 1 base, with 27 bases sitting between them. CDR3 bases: TGTGCCAGCACCACCCTTGGGGGACACCTTACTTTTGGCACAGATACGCAGTATTTT. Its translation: CASTTLGGHLTFGTDTQYF.

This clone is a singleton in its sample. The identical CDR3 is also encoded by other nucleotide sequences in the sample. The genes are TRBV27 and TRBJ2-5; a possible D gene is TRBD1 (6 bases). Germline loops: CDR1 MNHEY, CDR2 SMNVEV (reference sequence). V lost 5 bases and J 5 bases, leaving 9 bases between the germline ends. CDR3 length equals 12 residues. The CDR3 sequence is CASSPQGETQYF. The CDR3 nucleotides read TGTGCCAGCAGTCCACAGGGCGAGACCCAGTACTTC.

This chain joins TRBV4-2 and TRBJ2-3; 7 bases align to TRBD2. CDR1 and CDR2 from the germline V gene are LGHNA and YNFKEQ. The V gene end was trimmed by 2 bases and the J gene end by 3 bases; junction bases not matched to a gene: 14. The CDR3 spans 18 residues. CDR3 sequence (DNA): TGTGCCAGCAGCCAACTCCCTTTACCGGGACTATCTACAGATACGCAGTATTTT. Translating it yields CASSQLPLPGLSTDTQYF.

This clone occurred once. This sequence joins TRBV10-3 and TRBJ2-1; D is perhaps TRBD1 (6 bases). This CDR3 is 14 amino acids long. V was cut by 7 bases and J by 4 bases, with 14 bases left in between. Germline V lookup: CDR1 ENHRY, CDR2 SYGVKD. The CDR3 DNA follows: TGTGCCATCATCCGGACAGTTACTTACAATGAGCAGTTCTTC. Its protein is CAIIRTVTYNEQFF.

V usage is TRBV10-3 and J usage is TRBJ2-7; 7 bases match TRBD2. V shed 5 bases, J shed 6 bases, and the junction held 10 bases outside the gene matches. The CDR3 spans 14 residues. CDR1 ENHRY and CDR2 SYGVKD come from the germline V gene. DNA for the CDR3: TGTGCCATCAGTTCGGGAGGAGGTGTAGGCGAGCAGTACGTC. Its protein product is CAISSGGGVGEQYV.

The CDR3 DNA follows: TGTGCCAGCTCAATAGGACAGGGCGCTTCCTCTGGAAACACCATATATTTT. It is translated as CASSIGQGASSGNTIYF. The V call is TRBV18, the J call TRBJ1-3; TRBD1 aligns across 8 bases. Unmatched junction bases numbered 9, after V lost 5 bases and J lost 0 bases. The V gene's germline CDR1 is KGHSH and CDR2 LQKENI. This CDR3 region has 17 residues.

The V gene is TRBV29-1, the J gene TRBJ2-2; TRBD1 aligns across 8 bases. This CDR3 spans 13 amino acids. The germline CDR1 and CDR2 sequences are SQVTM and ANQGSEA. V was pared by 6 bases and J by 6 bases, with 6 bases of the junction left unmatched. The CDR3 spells CSVATTGAGELFF. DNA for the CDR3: TGCAGCGTCGCCACGACAGGGGCCGGGGAGCTGTTTTTT.